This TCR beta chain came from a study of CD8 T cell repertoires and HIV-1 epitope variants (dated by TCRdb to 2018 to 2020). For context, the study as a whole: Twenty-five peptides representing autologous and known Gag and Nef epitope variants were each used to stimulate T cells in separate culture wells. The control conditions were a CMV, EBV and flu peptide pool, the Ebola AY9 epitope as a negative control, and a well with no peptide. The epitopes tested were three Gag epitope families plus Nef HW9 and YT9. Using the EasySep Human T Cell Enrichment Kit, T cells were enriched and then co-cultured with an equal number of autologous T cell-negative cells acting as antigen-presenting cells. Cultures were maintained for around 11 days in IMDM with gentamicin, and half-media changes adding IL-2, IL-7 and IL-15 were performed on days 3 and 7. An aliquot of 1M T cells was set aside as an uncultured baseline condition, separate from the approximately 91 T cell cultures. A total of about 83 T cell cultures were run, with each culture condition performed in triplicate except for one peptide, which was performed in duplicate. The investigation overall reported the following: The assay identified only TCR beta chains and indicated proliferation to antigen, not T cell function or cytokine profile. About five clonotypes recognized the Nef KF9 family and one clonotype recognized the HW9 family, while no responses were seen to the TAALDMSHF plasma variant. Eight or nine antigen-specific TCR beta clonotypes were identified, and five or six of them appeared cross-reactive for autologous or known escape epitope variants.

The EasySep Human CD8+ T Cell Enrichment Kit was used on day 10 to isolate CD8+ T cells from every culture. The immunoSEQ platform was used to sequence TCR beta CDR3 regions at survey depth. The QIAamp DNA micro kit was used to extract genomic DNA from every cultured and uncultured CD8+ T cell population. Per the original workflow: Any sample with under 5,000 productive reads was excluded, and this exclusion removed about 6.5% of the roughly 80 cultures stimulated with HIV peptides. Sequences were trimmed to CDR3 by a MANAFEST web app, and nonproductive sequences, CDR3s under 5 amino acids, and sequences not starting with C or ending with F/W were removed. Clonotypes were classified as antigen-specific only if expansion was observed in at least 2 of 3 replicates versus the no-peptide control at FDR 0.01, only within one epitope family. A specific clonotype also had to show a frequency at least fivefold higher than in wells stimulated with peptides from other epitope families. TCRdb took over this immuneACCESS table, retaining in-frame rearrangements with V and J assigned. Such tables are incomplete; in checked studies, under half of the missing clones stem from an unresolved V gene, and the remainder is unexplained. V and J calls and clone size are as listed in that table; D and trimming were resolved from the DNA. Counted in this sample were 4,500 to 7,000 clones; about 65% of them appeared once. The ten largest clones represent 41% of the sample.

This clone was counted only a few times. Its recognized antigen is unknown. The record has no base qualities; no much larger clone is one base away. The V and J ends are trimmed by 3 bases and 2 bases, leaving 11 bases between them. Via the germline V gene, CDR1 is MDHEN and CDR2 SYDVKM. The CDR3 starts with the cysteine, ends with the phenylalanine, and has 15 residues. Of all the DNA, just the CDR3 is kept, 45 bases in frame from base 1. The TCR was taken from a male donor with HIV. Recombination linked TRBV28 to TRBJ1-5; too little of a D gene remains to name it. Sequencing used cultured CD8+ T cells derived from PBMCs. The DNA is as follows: TGTGCCAGCAGTTTGGAGGGCTGGGGCAATCAGCCCCAGCATTTT. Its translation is CASSLEGWGNQPQHF. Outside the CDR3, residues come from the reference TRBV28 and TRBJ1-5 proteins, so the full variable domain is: DVKVTQSSRYLVKRTGEKVFLECVQDMDHENMFWYRQDPGLGLRLIYFSYDVKMKEKGDIPEGYSVSREKKERFSLILESASTNQTSMYLCASSLEGWGNQPQHFGDGTRLSIL.